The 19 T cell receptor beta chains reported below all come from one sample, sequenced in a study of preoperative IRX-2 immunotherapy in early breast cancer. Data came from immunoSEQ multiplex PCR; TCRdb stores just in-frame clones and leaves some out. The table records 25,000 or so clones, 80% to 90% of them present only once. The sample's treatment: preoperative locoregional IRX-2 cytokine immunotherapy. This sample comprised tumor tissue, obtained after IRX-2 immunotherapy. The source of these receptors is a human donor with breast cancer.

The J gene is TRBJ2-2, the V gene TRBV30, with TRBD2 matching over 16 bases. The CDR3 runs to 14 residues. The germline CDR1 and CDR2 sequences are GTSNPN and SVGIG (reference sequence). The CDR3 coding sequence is TGTGCGGGACTAGCGGGGGGGCGTTTCGGGGAGCTGTTTTTT. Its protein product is CAGLAGGRFGELFF.

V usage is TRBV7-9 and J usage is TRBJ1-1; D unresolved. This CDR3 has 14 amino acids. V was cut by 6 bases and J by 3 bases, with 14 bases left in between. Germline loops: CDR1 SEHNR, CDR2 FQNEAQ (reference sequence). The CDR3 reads CASSQIHGHTEAFF. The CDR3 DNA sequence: TGTGCCAGCAGTCAAATCCACGGCCACACTGAAGCTTTCTTT.

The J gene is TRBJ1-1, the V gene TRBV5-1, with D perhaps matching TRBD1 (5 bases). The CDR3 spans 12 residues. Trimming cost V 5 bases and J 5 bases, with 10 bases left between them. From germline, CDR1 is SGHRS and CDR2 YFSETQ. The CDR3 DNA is TGCGCCAGCAGGTCCAGGGATACTGAAGCTTTCTTT. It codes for CASRSRDTEAFF.

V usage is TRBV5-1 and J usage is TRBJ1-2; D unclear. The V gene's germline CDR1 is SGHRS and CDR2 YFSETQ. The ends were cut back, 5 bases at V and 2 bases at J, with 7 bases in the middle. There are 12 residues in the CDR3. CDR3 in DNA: TGCGCCAGCAGTACCGCCAACTATGGCTACACCTTC. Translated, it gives CASSTANYGYTF.

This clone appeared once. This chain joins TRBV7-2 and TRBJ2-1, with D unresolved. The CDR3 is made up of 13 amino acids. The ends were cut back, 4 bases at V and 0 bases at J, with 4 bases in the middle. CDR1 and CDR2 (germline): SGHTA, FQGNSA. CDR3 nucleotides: TGTGCCAGCAGCTACAGCTCCTACAATGAGCAGTTCTTC. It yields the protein CASSYSSYNEQFF.

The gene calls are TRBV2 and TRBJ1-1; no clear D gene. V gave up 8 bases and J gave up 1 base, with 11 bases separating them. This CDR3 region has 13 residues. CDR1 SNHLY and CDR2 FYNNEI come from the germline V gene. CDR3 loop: CASSPDQNTEAFF. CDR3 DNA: TGTGCCAGCTCCCCCGACCAGAACACTGAAGCTTTCTTT.

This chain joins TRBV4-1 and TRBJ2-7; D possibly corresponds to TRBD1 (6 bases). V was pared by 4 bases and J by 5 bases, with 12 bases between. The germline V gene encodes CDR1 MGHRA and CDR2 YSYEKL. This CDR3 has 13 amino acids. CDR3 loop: CASSRGGSNEQYF. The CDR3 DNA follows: TGCGCCAGCAGCCGAGGGGGAAGCAACGAGCAGTACTTC.

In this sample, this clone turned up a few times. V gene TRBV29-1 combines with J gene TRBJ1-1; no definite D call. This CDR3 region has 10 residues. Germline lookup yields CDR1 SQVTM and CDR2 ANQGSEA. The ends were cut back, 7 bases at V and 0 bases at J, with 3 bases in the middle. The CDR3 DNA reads TGCAGCGCCCTGAACACTGAAGCTTTCTTT. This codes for CSALNTEAFF.

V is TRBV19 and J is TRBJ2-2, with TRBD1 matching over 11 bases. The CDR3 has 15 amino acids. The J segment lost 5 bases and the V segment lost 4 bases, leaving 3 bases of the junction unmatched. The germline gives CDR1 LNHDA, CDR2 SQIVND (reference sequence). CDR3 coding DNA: TGTGCCAGTAGTAAGGACAGGGGGCATACCGGGGAGCTGTTTTTT. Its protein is CASSKDRGHTGELFF. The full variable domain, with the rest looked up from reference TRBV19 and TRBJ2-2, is DGGITQSPKYLFRKEGQNVTLSCEQNLNHDAMYWYRQDPGQGLRLIYYSQIVNDFQKGDIAEGYSVSREKKESFPLTVTSAQKNPTAFYLCASSKDRGHTGELFFGEGSRLTVL.

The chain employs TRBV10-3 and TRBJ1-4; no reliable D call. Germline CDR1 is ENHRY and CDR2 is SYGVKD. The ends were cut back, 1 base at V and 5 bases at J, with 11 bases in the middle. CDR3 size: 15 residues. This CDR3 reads CAISEFGSGNEKLFF. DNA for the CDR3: TGTGCCATCAGTGAGTTTGGATCAGGCAATGAAAAACTGTTTTTT.

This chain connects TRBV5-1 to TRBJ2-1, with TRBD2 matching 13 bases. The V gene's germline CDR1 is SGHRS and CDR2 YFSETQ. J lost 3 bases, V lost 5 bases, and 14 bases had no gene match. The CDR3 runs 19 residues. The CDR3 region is CASRQPGLAGKERYNEQFF. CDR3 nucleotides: TGCGCCAGCAGACAACCGGGACTAGCGGGAAAGGAGCGCTACAATGAGCAGTTCTTC.

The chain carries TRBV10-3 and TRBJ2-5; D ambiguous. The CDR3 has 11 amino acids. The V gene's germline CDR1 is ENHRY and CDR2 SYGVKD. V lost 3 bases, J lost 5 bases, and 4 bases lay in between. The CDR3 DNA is TGTGCCATCAGTGAACGGGAGACCCAGTACTTC. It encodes CAISERETQYF.

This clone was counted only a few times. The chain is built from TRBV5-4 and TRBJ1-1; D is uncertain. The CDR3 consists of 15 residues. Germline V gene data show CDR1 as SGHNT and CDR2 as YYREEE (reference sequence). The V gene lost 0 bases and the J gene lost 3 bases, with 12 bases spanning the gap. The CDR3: CASSLEGSRYTEAFF. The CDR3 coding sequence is TGTGCCAGCAGCTTGGAGGGATCGCGGTACACTGAAGCTTTCTTT. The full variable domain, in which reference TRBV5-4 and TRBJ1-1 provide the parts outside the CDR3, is ETGVTQSPTHLIKTRGQQVTLRCSSQSGHNTVSWYQQALGQGPQFIFQYYREEENGRGNFPPRFSGLQFPNYSSELNVNALELDDSALYLCASSLEGSRYTEAFFGQGTRLTVV.

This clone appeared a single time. CDR3: CASSPGTIAEQYF. The DNA of the CDR3 is TGTGCCAGTAGTCCCGGGACAATCGCCGAGCAGTACTTC. This chain joins TRBV19 and TRBJ2-7; weak D call: TRBD1 (6 bases). V gave up 5 bases and J gave up 6 bases, with 14 bases separating them. This CDR3 comprises 13 residues. Germline CDR1 reads LNHDA; CDR2 reads SQIVND (reference sequence).

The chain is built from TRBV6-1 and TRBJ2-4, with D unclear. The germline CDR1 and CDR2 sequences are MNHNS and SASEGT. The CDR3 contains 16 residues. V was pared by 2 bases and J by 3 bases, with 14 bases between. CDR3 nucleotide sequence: TGTGCCAGCAGTGAATGGTTAACTTGGGACAAAAACATTCAGTACTTC. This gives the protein CASSEWLTWDKNIQYF.

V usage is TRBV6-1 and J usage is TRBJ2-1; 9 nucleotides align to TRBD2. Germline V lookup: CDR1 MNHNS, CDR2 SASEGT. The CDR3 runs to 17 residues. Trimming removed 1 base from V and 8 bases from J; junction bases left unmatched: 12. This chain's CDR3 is CASSEEEVSGSGDEQFF. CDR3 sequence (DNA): TGTGCCAGCAGTGAAGAGGAGGTTAGCGGGAGTGGGGATGAGCAGTTCTTC.

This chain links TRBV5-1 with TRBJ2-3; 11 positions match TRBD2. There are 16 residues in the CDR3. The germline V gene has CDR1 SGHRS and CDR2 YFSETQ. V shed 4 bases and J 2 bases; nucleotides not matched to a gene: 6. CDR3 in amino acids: CASSPGTSGYTDTQYF. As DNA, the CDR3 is TGCGCCAGCAGCCCGGGGACTAGCGGATACACAGATACGCAGTATTTT.

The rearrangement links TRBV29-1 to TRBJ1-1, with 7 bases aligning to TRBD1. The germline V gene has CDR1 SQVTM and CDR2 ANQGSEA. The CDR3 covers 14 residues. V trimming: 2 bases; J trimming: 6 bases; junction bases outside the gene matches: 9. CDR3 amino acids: CSVELEGARPEAFF. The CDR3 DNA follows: TGCAGCGTTGAATTGGAGGGGGCGCGCCCTGAAGCTTTCTTT.

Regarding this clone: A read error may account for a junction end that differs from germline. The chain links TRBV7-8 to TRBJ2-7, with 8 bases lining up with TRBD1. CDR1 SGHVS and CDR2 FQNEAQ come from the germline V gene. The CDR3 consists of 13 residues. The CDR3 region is CASSLDRGREQYF. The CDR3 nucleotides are TGTGCCAGCAGTTTAGACAGGGGTCGCGAGCAGTACTTC. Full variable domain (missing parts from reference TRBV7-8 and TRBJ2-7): GAGVSQSPRYKVAKRGQDVALRCDPISGHVSLFWYQQALGQGPEFLTYFQNEAQLDKSGLPSDRFFAERPEGSVSTLKIQRTQQEDSAVYLCASSLDRGREQYFGPGTRLTVT.